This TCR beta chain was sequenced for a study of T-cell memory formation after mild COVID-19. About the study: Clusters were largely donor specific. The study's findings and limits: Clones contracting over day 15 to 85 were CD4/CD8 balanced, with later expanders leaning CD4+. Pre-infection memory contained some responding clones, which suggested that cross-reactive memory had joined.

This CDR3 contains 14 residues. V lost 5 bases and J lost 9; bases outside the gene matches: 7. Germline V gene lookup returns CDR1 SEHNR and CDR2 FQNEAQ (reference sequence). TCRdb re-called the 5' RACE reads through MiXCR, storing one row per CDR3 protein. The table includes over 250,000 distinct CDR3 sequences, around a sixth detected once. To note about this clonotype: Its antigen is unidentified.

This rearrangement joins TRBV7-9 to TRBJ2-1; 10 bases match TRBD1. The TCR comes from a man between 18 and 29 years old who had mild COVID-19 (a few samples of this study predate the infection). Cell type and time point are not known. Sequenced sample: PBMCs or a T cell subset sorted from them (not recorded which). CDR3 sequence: CASSDGTGVFEQFF. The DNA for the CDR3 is TGTGCCAGCAGCGACGGGACAGGGGTATTTGAGCAGTTCTTC.